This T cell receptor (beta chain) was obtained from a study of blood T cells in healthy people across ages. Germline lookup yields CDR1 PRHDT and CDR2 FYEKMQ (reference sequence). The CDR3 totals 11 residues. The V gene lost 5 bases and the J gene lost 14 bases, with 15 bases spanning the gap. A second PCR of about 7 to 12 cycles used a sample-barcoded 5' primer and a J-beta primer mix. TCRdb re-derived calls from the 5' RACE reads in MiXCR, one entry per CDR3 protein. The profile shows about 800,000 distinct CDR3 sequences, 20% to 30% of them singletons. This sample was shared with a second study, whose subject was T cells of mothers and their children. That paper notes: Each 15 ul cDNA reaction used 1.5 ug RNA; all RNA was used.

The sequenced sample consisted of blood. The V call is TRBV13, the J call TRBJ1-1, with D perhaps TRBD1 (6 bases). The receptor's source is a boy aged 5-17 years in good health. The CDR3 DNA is TGTGCCAGCAGCCTTCAGGGGTCTAGGTTCTTT. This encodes CASSLQGSRFF. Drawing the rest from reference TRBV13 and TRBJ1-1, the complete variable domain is AAGVIQSPRHLIKEKRETATLKCYPIPRHDTVYWYQQGPGQDPQFLISFYEKMQSDKGSIPDRFSAQQFSDYHSELNMSSLELGDSALYFCASSLQGSRFFGQGTRLTVV.